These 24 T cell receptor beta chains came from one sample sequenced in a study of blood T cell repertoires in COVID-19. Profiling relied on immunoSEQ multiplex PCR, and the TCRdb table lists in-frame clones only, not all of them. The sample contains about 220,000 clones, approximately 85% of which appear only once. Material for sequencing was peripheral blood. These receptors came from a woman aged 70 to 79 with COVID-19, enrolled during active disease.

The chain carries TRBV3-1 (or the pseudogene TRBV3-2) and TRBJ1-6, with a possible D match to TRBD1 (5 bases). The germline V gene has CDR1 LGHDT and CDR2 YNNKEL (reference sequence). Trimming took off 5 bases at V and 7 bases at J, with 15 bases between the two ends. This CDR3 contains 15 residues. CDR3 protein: CASSNQGTVNSPLHF. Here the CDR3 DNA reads TGTGCCAGCAGCAACCAGGGTACGGTCAATTCACCCCTCCACTTT.

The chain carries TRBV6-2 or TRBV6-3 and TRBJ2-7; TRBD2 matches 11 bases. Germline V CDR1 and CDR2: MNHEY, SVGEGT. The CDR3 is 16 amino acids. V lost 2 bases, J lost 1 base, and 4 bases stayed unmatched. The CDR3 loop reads CASSYLGTSGSYEQYF. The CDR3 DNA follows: TGTGCCAGCAGTTACCTCGGGACTAGCGGATCCTACGAGCAGTACTTC.

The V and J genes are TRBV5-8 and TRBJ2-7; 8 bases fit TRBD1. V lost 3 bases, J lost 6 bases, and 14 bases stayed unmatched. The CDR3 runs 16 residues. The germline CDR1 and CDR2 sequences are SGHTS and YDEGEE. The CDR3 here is CASSWTHLTGAPEQYF. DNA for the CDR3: TGTGCCAGCAGCTGGACGCACCTGACAGGGGCCCCCGAGCAGTACTTC.

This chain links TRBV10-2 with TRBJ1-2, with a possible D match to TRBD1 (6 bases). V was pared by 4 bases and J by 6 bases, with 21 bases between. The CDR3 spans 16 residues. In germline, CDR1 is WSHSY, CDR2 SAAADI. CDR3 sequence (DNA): TGCGCCAGCAGTGTTTCAAACAGGGCGGTAACTCATGGCTACACCTTC. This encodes CASSVSNRAVTHGYTF.

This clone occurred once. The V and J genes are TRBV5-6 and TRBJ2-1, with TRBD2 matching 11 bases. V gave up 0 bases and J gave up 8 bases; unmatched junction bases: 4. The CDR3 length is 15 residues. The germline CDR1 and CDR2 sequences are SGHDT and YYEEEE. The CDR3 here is CASSLALAGGHEQFF. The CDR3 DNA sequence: TGTGCCAGCAGCTTGGCCCTAGCGGGGGGTCATGAGCAGTTCTTC.

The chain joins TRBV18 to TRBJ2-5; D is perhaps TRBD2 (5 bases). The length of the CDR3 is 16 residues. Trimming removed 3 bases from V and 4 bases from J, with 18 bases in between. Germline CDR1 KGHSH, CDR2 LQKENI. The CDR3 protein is CASSPGDLAILETQYF. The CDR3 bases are TGTGCCAGCTCACCCGGCGACCTAGCTATTCTAGAGACCCAGTACTTC.

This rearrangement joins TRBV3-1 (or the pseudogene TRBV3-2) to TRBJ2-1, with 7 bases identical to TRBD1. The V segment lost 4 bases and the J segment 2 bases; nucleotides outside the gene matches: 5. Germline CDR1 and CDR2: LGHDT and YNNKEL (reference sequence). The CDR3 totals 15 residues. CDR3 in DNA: TGTGCCAGCAGCCCGGACAGGTCCGCCTACAATGAGCAGTTCTTC. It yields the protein CASSPDRSAYNEQFF.

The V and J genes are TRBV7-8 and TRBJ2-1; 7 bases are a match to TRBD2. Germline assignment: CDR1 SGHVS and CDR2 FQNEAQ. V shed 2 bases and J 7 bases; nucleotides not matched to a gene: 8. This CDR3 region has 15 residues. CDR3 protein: CASSLLRTRPNEQFF. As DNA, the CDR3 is TGTGCCAGCAGCTTATTGAGGACTAGACCTAATGAGCAGTTCTTC. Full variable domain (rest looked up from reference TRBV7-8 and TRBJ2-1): GAGVSQSPRYKVAKRGQDVALRCDPISGHVSLFWYQQALGQGPEFLTYFQNEAQLDKSGLPSDRFFAERPEGSVSTLKIQRTQQEDSAVYLCASSLLRTRPNEQFFGPGTRLTVL.

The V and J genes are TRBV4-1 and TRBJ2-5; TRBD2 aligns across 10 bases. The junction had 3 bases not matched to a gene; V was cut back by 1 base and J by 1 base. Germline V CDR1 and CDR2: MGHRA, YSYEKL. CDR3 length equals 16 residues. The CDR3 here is CASSQAAGGLQETQYF. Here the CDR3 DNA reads TGCGCCAGCAGCCAAGCAGCGGGGGGGCTCCAAGAGACCCAGTACTTC.

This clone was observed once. This chain's CDR3 is CASSQGRGVGPETQYF. As DNA, the CDR3 is TGCGCCAGCAGCCAAGGGAGGGGAGTGGGCCCAGAGACCCAGTACTTC. This sequence joins TRBV4-1 and TRBJ2-5, with a tentative D call TRBD2 (6 bases). There are 16 residues in the CDR3. Trimming left V 1 base short and J 4 bases short, with 16 bases between. Germline CDR1 reads MGHRA; CDR2 reads YSYEKL.

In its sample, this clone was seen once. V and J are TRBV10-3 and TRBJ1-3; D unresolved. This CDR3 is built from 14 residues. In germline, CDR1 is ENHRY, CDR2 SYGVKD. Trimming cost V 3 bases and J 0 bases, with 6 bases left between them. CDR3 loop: CAISDLSSGNTIYF. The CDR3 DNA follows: TGTGCCATCAGTGACCTGAGCTCTGGAAACACCATATATTTT.

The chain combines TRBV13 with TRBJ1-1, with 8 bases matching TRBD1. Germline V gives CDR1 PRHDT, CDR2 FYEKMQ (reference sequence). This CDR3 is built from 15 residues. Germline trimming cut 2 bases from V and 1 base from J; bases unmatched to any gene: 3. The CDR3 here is CASSLQGAGNTEAFF. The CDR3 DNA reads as TGTGCCAGCAGCTTACAGGGGGCTGGGAACACTGAAGCTTTCTTT.

CDR3 region: CASSPAGHNTGELFF. In nucleotides, the CDR3 is TGTGCCAGCAGCCCGGCAGGACATAACACCGGGGAGCTGTTTTTT. The chain carries TRBV5-5 and TRBJ2-2; perhaps TRBD1 as D (5 bases). The CDR3 has 15 residues. The germline V gene has CDR1 SGHKS and CDR2 YYEKEE (reference sequence). The germline V and J ends were trimmed by 4 bases and 2 bases, with 12 bases remaining between them. The full variable domain, with the rest looked up from reference TRBV5-5 and TRBJ2-2, is DAGVTQSPTHLIKTRGQQVTLRCSPISGHKSVSWYQQVLGQGPQFIFQYYEKEERGRGNFPDRFSARQFPNYSSELNVNALLLGDSALYLCASSPAGHNTGELFFGEGSRLTVL.

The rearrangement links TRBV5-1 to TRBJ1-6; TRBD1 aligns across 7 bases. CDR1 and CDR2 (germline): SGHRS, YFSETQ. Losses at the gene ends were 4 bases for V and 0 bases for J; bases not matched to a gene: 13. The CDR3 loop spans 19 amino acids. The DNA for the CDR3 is TGCGCCAGCAGCCTCTTAGGGACAGCCGCCAGCTCCTATAATTCACCCCTCCACTTT. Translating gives CASSLLGTAASSYNSPLHF.

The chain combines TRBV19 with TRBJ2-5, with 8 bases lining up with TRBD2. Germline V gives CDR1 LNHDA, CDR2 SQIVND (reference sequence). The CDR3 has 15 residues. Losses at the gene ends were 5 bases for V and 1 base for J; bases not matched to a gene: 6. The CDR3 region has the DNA TGTGCCAGTAGTTCGGGAGGGCCGTCCCAAGAGACCCAGTACTTC. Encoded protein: CASSSGGPSQETQYF.

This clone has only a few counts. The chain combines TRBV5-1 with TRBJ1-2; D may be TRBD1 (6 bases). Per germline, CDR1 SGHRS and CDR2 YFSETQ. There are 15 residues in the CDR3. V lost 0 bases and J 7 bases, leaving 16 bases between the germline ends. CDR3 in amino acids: CASSLEQGQFGGYTF. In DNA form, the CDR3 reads TGCGCCAGCAGCTTGGAACAGGGCCAATTTGGTGGCTACACCTTC.

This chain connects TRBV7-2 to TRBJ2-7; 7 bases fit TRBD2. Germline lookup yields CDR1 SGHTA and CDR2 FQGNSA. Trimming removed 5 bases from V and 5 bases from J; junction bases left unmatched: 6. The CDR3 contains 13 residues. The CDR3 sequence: CASSAGLLNEQYF. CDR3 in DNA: TGTGCCAGCAGCGCGGGACTATTAAACGAGCAGTACTTC.

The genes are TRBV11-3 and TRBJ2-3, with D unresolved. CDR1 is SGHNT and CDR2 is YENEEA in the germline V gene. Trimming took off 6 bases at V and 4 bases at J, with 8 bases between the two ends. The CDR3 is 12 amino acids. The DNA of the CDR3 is TGTGCCAGCAGTCCGATAGCAGATACGCAGTATTTT. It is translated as CASSPIADTQYF.

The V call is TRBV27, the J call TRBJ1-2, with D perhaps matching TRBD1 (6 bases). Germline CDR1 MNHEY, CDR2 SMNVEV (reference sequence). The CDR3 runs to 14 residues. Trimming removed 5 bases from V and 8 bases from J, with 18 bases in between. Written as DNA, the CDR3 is TGTGCCAGCAGTACAACCCTGACAGGAAAGGGCTACACCTTC. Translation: CASSTTLTGKGYTF.

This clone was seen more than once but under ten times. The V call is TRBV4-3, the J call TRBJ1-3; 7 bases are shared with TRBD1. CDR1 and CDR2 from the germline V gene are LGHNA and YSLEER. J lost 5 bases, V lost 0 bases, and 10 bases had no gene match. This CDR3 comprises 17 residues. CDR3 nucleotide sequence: TGCGCCAGCAGCCAAGATCCGGTCGGGACAGAAAGAAACACCATATATTTT. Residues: CASSQDPVGTERNTIYF.

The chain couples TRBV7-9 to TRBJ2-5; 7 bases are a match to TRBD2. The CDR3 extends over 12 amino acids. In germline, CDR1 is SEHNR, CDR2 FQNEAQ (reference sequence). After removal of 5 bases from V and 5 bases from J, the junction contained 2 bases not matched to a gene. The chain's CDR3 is CASSGDYETQYF. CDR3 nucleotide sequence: TGTGCCAGCAGCGGGGACTATGAGACCCAGTACTTC.

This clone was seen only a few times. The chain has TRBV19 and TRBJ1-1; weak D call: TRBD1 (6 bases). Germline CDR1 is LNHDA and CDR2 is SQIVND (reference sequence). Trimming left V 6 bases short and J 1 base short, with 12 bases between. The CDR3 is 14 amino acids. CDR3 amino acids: CASRVRGENTEAFF. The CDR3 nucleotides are TGTGCCAGTAGGGTCAGGGGCGAGAACACTGAAGCTTTCTTT.

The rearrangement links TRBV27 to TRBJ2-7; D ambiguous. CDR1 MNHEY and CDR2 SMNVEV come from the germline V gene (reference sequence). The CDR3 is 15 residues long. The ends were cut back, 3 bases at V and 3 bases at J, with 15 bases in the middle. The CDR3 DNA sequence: TGTGCCAGCAGTTTGGGCCCCACTGGGTACTACGAGCAGTACTTC. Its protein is CASSLGPTGYYEQYF.

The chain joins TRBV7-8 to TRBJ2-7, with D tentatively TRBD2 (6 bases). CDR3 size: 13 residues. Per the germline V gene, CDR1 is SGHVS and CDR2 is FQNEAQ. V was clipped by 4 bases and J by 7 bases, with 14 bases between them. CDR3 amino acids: CASSSSQAGEQYF. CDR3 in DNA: TGTGCCAGCAGCTCATCCCAGGCGGGGGAGCAGTACTTC. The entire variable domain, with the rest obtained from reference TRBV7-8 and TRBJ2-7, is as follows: GAGVSQSPRYKVAKRGQDVALRCDPISGHVSLFWYQQALGQGPEFLTYFQNEAQLDKSGLPSDRFFAERPEGSVSTLKIQRTQQEDSAVYLCASSSSQAGEQYFGPGTRLTVT.